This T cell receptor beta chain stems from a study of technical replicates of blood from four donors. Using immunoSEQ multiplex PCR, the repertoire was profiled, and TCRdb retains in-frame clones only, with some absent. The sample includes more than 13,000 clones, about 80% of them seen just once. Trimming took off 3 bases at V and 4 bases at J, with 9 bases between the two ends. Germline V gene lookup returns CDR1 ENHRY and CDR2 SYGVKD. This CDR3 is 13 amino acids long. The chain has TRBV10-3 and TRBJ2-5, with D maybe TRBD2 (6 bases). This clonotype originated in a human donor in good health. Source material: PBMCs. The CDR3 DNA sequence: TGTGCCATCAGTGAAGGGGAGGCAGAGACCCAGTACTTC. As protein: CAISEGEAETQYF.